The sequence of this T cell receptor beta chain was determined in a study of blood T cell repertoires in COVID-19 (TCRdb year 2020). Notes on the research overall: The collaborator samples originated in the United States, Italy and Spain and spanned the acute and convalescent phases of COVID-19. Where available, HLA class I and class II types were taken from metadata supplied by the sample provider and were not determined by assay-based typing. Samples came from the ongoing ImmuneRACE study (first 160 participants) plus 1,254 subjects from 6 global collaborators. The prospective study material was composed of cDNA or gDNA derived from T cells, B-cell-depleted T cells, or PBMCs. The repertoires were made available in a free public database intended to serve as a resource for research on the immune response to SARS-CoV-2. Nearly every sample came with metadata listing a de-identified subject ID, COVID-19 status, age in years and sex. Subjects who had been exposed to COVID-19, were actively infected with it, or had recovered from it provided the deeply sampled blood TCRbeta repertoires that made up the dataset.

Another Seattle source contributed samples from volunteer blood donors who had recovered from COVID-19. Whole blood was collected in K2EDTA tubes by collaborating institutions according to the institutions' own protocols. For TCRbeta analysis, collaborators shipped samples as frozen whole blood, isolated PBMCs, or DNA extracted from either of those sample types. Measured from the cysteine to the phenylalanine, the CDR3 is 15 residues long. The sequence is cut down to CDR3 DNA, 45 bases in frame from base 1. At the junction V is shortened by 5 bases and J by 3 bases, with 14 bases in between. The germline V gene (reference sequence) specifies MNHNY as CDR1 and SVGAGI as CDR2. TCRbeta CDR3 regions were amplified from genomic DNA using the immunoSEQ Assay, a bias-controlled multiplex PCR. The study's processing was this. Within the assay, amplification of reference gene primers was used to estimate how many nucleated cells each sample contained. To quantify the absolute abundance of each unique TCRbeta CDR3 rearrangement, sequence reads were collapsed and filtered. Productive Simpson clonality was computed per sample as the square root of Simpson's diversity index over productive rearrangements. Held by TCRdb, this immuneACCESS table contains in-frame sequences only and omits some clones. Under half of the omission traces to an unresolved V gene where checked; the cause of the rest is unknown. V, J and clone size derive from that table, while D and trimming were established from the DNA sequence. This sample gives fewer than 200,000 clones in total; approximately 85% of them show up just once. The top ten constitute approximately 1.3% of the sample.

Beyond this particular receptor, the publication reports: The amount of clinical and demographic metadata varied by source and participant and was provided uncurated.

The table lists this clone with a few counts. Its antigen has not been determined. Within one base of it there is no much larger clone, and no base qualities were kept. The rearranged segments are TRBV6-6 and TRBJ1-5; the D gene cannot be resolved reliably. The receptor comes from a man aged 60 to 75 who had recovered from COVID-19. The sequenced sample consisted of peripheral blood. The DNA reads as follows: TGTGCCAGCAGTAGAGGGTGGTCCGACAATCAGCCCCAGCATTTT. It specifies CASSRGWSDNQPQHF.